The 22 T cell receptor beta chains below come from one sample, sequenced in a study of blood T cell repertoires in COVID-19. The repertoire was sequenced with immunoSEQ multiplex PCR; TCRdb's copy has only in-frame clones and lacks some. The sample lists around 300,000 clones, 80% to 90% occurring once. Sequencing used peripheral blood. The receptors were sampled from a woman in her 70s with acute or convalescent COVID-19.

The rearrangement links TRBV7-3 to TRBJ1-1; perhaps TRBD1 as D (5 bases). Germline V lookup: CDR1 SGHTA, CDR2 FQGTGA. V lost 1 base, J lost 6 bases, and 9 bases lay in between. The CDR3 totals 13 residues. CDR3 nucleotides: TGTGCCAGCAGCTTAAATTGGGGGGCTGAAGCTTTCTTT. Residues: CASSLNWGAEAFF. The full variable domain, completed using reference TRBV7-3 and TRBJ1-1, is GAGVSQTPSNKVTEKGKYVELRCDPISGHTALYWYRQSLGQGPEFLIYFQGTGAADDSGLPNDRFFAVRPEGSVSTLKIQRTERGDSAVYLCASSLNWGAEAFFGQGTRLTVV.

The J gene is TRBJ2-7, the V gene TRBV28, with TRBD1 matching over 10 bases. Germline V lookup: CDR1 MDHEN, CDR2 SYDVKM. The length of the CDR3 is 16 residues. Losses at the gene ends were 10 bases for V and 5 bases for J; bases not matched to a gene: 17. In DNA, the CDR3 is TGTGCCACCTGTTTCCTACCGGGACAGGGGAGCAACGAGCAGTACTTC. This gives the protein CATCFLPGQGSNEQYF. The complete variable domain, with remaining parts taken from reference TRBV28 and TRBJ2-7, reads DVKVTQSSRYLVKRTGEKVFLECVQDMDHENMFWYRQDPGLGLRLIYFSYDVKMKEKGDIPEGYSVSREKKERFSLILESASTNQTSMYLCATCFLPGQGSNEQYFGPGTRLTVT.

The chain uses TRBV6-1 and TRBJ1-2; no reliable D call. The V end lost 1 base, the J end lost 4 bases, and 7 bases lay between the germline ends. This CDR3 has 13 amino acids. Germline assignment: CDR1 MNHNS and CDR2 SASEGT. CDR3 sequence reads: CASSEGARYGYTF. DNA of the CDR3: TGTGCCAGCAGTGAAGGAGCTCGCTATGGCTACACCTTC.

This chain connects TRBV6-2 or TRBV6-3 to TRBJ2-1, with 7 bases lining up with TRBD2. The CDR3 contains 14 residues. The junction had 8 bases not matched to a gene; V was cut back by 5 bases and J by 7 bases. Germline-derived CDR1 and CDR2 are MNHEY and SVGEGT. The CDR3 nucleotides read TGTGCCAGCAGTGACTGGGGGGGATGGAATGAGCAGTTCTTC. Translating gives CASSDWGGWNEQFF.

The chain couples TRBV9 to TRBJ1-1; perhaps TRBD1 as D (6 bases). V was trimmed by 4 bases and J by 5 bases, leaving 21 bases between them. The germline gives CDR1 SGDLS, CDR2 YYNGEE. There are 16 residues in the CDR3. CDR3 bases: TGTGCCAGCAGCCCCTGGGGGGGCCTTCCCGGGACTGAAGCTTTCTTT. Amino acid sequence: CASSPWGGLPGTEAFF.

This clone was seen only a few times. The chain is built from TRBV11-2 and TRBJ2-1; TRBD2 agrees at 12 bases. The CDR3 contains 17 residues. Germline V gene sequence: CDR1 SGHAT, CDR2 FQNNGV. V was pared by 3 bases and J by 8 bases, with 11 bases of the junction left unmatched. The CDR3 region is CASSFGRLAGARDEQFF. For the CDR3, the DNA is TGTGCCAGCAGCTTTGGGAGACTAGCGGGGGCGAGGGATGAGCAGTTCTTC.

This clone showed up just a few times. The CDR3 region has the DNA TGCGCCAGCAGCACCGGACTAGCGGGGGGCCCAACCCAAGAGACCCAGTACTTC. Amino acids: CASSTGLAGGPTQETQYF. The rearrangement links TRBV5-1 to TRBJ2-5; 14 bases agree with TRBD2. Per the germline V gene, CDR1 is SGHRS and CDR2 is YFSETQ. This CDR3 region has 18 residues. The ends lost 4 bases at V and 1 base at J; junction bases unmatched: 9. The full variable domain, its missing parts supplied by reference TRBV5-1 and TRBJ2-5, is KAGVTQTPRYLIKTRGQQVTLSCSPISGHRSVSWYQQTPGQGLQFLFEYFSETQRNKGNFPGRFSGRQFSNSRSEMNVSTLELGDSALYLCASSTGLAGGPTQETQYFGPGTRLLVL.

The chain is built from TRBV7-9 and TRBJ2-1; 12 nucleotides line up with TRBD2. V shed 5 bases, J shed 6 bases, and the junction held 8 bases outside the gene matches. Germline V gene data show CDR1 as SEHNR and CDR2 as FQNEAQ (reference sequence). The CDR3 covers 16 residues. CDR3 coding DNA: TGTGCCAGCAGCCGTACCCTAGCGGGGGGGCGCAATGAGCAGTTCTTC. Encoded protein: CASSRTLAGGRNEQFF.

This sequence joins TRBV5-1 and TRBJ1-2; no firm D call. The CDR3 has 12 amino acids. V dropped 3 bases and J dropped 4 bases, with 7 bases sitting between them. Germline CDR1 and CDR2: SGHRS and YFSETQ. CDR3 bases: TGCGCCAGCAGCTATGACACCTATGGCTACACCTTC. Translation gives CASSYDTYGYTF.

This clone was counted between two and nine times. The rearrangement links TRBV5-1 to TRBJ1-1; 9 bases align to TRBD1. CDR1 and CDR2 from the germline V gene are SGHRS and YFSETQ. V lost 7 bases, J lost 1 base, and 8 bases stayed unmatched. The CDR3 sequence is 15 residues long. In DNA form, the CDR3 reads TGCGCCAGCCGCGTCTCGACAGGGGGGAACACTGAAGCTTTCTTT. Its translation: CASRVSTGGNTEAFF.

The V and J genes are TRBV13 and TRBJ1-4, with 9 nucleotides matching TRBD1. The germline V gene has CDR1 PRHDT and CDR2 FYEKMQ (reference sequence). This CDR3 has 17 residues. J was trimmed by 7 bases and V by 5 bases; bases with no gene match: 14. CDR3 DNA: TGTGCCAGCAGCGCATCCCCAGACAGGGGGGGAGGTGAAAAACTGTTTTTT. Residues: CASSASPDRGGGEKLFF.

Points on this clone: The same CDR3 arises from other DNA sequences in this sample as well. The chain has TRBV12-3 or TRBV12-4 and TRBJ1-2, with D hard to call. The CDR3 length is 12 residues. V lost 3 bases and J lost 5, with 7 bases in between. The CDR3 is CASSLAGYGYTF. CDR3 DNA sequence: TGTGCCAGCAGTTTGGCGGGATATGGCTACACCTTC.

As to this clone: An end of the junction differs from the germline gene, which may be a read error. Distinct nucleotide sequences in the sample also encode this CDR3. The J gene is TRBJ2-7, the V gene TRBV14; D is ambiguous. Germline-derived CDR1 and CDR2 are SGHDN and FVKESK. The CDR3 is made up of 12 amino acids. CDR3 loop: CASSQVRYEQYF. CDR3 sequence (DNA): TGCGCCAGCAGCCAAGTCCGCTACGAGCAGTACTTC.

This chain uses TRBV7-9 with TRBJ1-5, with 9 bases identical to TRBD1. The J segment lost 7 bases and the V segment lost 5 bases, leaving 6 bases of the junction unmatched. CDR1 and CDR2 (germline): SEHNR, FQNEAQ (reference sequence). This CDR3 spans 14 amino acids. CDR3 nucleotide sequence: TGTGCCAGCAGCCGGACAGGGGCAAGACAGCCCCAGCATTTT. Amino acids: CASSRTGARQPQHF.

The V and J genes are TRBV25-1 and TRBJ1-1; 8 positions match TRBD1. The CDR3 sequence is 16 residues long. CDR1 is MGHDK, CDR2 SYGVNS, per germline. The junction had 11 bases not matched to a gene; V was cut back by 4 bases and J by 4 bases. DNA of the CDR3: TGTGCCAGCAGTGTGGGACAGGCCGCTTTTGCCACTGAAGCTTTCTTT. It translates to CASSVGQAAFATEAFF. Full variable domain (outside the CDR3, taken from reference TRBV25-1 and TRBJ1-1): EADIYQTPRYLVIGTGKKITLECSQTMGHDKMYWYQQDPGMELHLIHYSYGVNSTEKGDLSSESTVSRIRTEHFPLTLESARPSHTSQYLCASSVGQAAFATEAFFGQGTRLTVV.

V usage is TRBV10-1 and J usage is TRBJ2-1; 9 bases match TRBD2. Germline CDR1 and CDR2: WNHNN and SYGVQD (reference sequence). The CDR3 contains 16 residues. The junction had 7 bases not matched to a gene; V was cut back by 7 bases and J by 0 bases. The CDR3: CASTARGGTSYNEQFF. Here the CDR3 DNA reads TGCGCCAGCACAGCGCGGGGGGGGACCTCCTACAATGAGCAGTTCTTC.

This sequence joins TRBV7-9 and TRBJ1-4, with 8 bases aligning to TRBD1. CDR1 SEHNR and CDR2 FQNEAQ come from the germline V gene (reference sequence). This CDR3 is 15 amino acids long. Germline trimming cut 5 bases from V and 3 bases from J; bases unmatched to any gene: 5. The CDR3 sequence: CASSDGQGSNEKLFF. CDR3 in DNA: TGTGCCAGCAGCGACGGACAGGGATCTAATGAAAAACTGTTTTTT. Full variable domain (outside the CDR3, taken from reference TRBV7-9 and TRBJ1-4): DTGVSQNPRHKITKRGQNVTFRCDPISEHNRLYWYRQTLGQGPEFLTYFQNEAQLEKSRLLSDRFSAERPKGSFSTLEIQRTEQGDSAMYLCASSDGQGSNEKLFFGSGTQLSVL.

This sequence joins TRBV7-6 and TRBJ2-1, with a possible D match to TRBD1 (6 bases). The V end lost 4 bases, the J end lost 3 bases, and 16 bases lay between the germline ends. Germline V gives CDR1 SGHVS, CDR2 FNYEAQ. The CDR3 has 16 amino acids. The CDR3 DNA reads as TGTGCCAGCAGCTCCTTTAACAGGGAAGTCTACAATGAGCAGTTCTTC. Its protein product is CASSSFNREVYNEQFF.

The V gene is TRBV5-1, the J gene TRBJ1-6, with a possible D match to TRBD1 (6 bases). V lost 4 bases and J lost 8, with 13 bases in between. The germline gives CDR1 SGHRS, CDR2 YFSETQ. This CDR3 comprises 14 residues. The CDR3 region is CASSPQAGDSPLHF. CDR3 sequence (DNA): TGCGCCAGCAGCCCCCAGGCAGGGGATTCACCCCTCCACTTT.

The chain uses TRBV18 and TRBJ1-5, with TRBD1 matching 8 bases. Germline loops: CDR1 KGHSH, CDR2 LQKENI. V lost 2 bases and J lost 6; bases outside the gene matches: 6. CDR3 size: 15 residues. CDR3 nucleotides: TGTGCCAGCTCACCAGGCAGGGGGCTAGGTCAGCCCCAGCATTTT. Translating gives CASSPGRGLGQPQHF.

The rearrangement links TRBV4-1 to TRBJ1-1; D possibly corresponds to TRBD1 (6 bases). V was shortened by 4 bases and J by 4 bases, with 13 bases between the two germline ends. This CDR3 has 14 amino acids. Germline CDR1 reads MGHRA; CDR2 reads YSYEKL. The CDR3 loop is CASSLGASGTEAFF. CDR3 bases: TGCGCCAGCAGCCTGGGGGCGAGTGGCACTGAAGCTTTCTTT.

The chain is built from TRBV6-5 and TRBJ1-3; no clear D gene. This CDR3 contains 14 residues. CDR1 MNHEY and CDR2 SVGAGI come from the germline V gene. V lost 6 bases and J 2 bases, leaving 11 bases between the germline ends. CDR3 protein: CASSSNSAGNTIYF. CDR3 coding DNA: TGTGCCAGCAGCTCGAACAGTGCTGGAAACACCATATATTTT.